Below, 19 T cell receptor beta chains from the same sample are listed, as sequenced in a study of cytomegalovirus exposure and HLA in healthy donors. Primers included in the PCR were 60 Vbeta and 13 Jbeta primers. The data were produced by immunoSEQ multiplex PCR, yet TCRdb's version contains in-frame clones alone and is incomplete. Of about 76,000 clones listed, about 70% are singletons. Input material: PBMCs. The receptors come from a male donor in good health and CMV-seropositive.

The rearrangement links TRBV28 to TRBJ2-1; 8 nucleotides line up with TRBD1. The CDR3 has 14 amino acids. Germline V gene data show CDR1 as MDHEN and CDR2 as SYDVKM. V lost 6 bases to trimming and J lost 7 bases; unmatched junction nucleotides: 8. The chain's CDR3 is CASSDRQGRNEQFF. CDR3 bases: TGTGCCAGCAGCGACCGACAGGGGAGGAATGAGCAGTTCTTC.

V gene TRBV2 combines with J gene TRBJ2-1, with 7 bases aligning to TRBD2. In germline, CDR1 is SNHLY, CDR2 FYNNEI. Unmatched junction bases numbered 7, after V lost 4 bases and J lost 4 bases. This CDR3 has 15 amino acids. CDR3 region: CASSGRLAPYNEQFF. The CDR3 nucleotides are TGTGCCAGCAGTGGGAGACTAGCCCCATACAATGAGCAGTTCTTC.

The genes are TRBV13 and TRBJ2-3; 9 bases fit TRBD2. This CDR3 has 17 amino acids. J gave up 6 bases and V 3 bases, and 13 bases lay outside the gene matches. The germline CDR1 and CDR2 sequences are PRHDT and FYEKMQ (reference sequence). The CDR3: CASSFVASGGSSDTQYF. For the CDR3, the DNA is TGTGCCAGCAGCTTCGTGGCAAGCGGGGGGTCCTCGGATACGCAGTATTTT. The full variable domain, completed using reference TRBV13 and TRBJ2-3, is AAGVIQSPRHLIKEKRETATLKCYPIPRHDTVYWYQQGPGQDPQFLISFYEKMQSDKGSIPDRFSAQQFSDYHSELNMSSLELGDSALYFCASSFVASGGSSDTQYFGPGTRLTVL.

This chain connects TRBV19 to TRBJ2-7, with 10 bases identical to TRBD1. Losses at the gene ends were 3 bases for V and 0 bases for J; bases not matched to a gene: 11. CDR1 and CDR2 (germline): LNHDA, SQIVND (reference sequence). The CDR3 is 18 residues long. The CDR3: CASSMSGQGIGGSYEQYF. The DNA of the CDR3 is TGTGCCAGTAGTATGTCGGGACAGGGGATCGGAGGCTCCTACGAGCAGTACTTC.

The chain uses TRBV23-1 and TRBJ2-5; 9 bases are a match to TRBD1. The J call may be wrong; the DNA end is better matched by TRBJ2-7. TRBV23-1 is an ORF, and what it does is uncertain. This CDR3 comprises 16 residues. CDR3 coding DNA: TGCGCCAGCAGTCAATCCCCCCGGGACAGGGCCAACGAGCAGTACTTC. This sequence encodes CASSQSPRDRANEQYF.

This clone was observed a few times. The rearrangement joins TRBV2 to TRBJ2-1, with 7 bases that match TRBD1. Germline-derived CDR1 and CDR2 are SNHLY and FYNNEI. After removal of 8 bases from V and 4 bases from J, the junction contained 17 bases not matched to a gene. The CDR3 contains 17 residues. Written as DNA, the CDR3 is TGTGCCAGCGGACCCCCCCCCGAGGGGGCGCTTTACAATGAGCAGTTCTTC. Translation: CASGPPPEGALYNEQFF.

This chain links TRBV5-4 with TRBJ2-3, with 7 nucleotides matching TRBD2. Germline values: CDR1 SGHNT, CDR2 YYREEE (reference sequence). V gave up 0 bases and J gave up 5 bases; unmatched junction bases: 3. The CDR3 runs to 14 residues. CDR3 sequence: CASSLEAGLDTQYF. CDR3 nucleotides: TGTGCCAGCAGCTTGGAAGCGGGGTTAGATACGCAGTATTTT.

This clone has more than one count but fewer than ten. The chain has TRBV28 and TRBJ1-1; 8 nucleotides agree with TRBD1. Losses at the gene ends were 4 bases for V and 7 bases for J; bases not matched to a gene: 2. This CDR3 has 12 residues. CDR1 and CDR2 (germline): MDHEN, SYDVKM. As DNA, the CDR3 is TGTGCCAGCAGTTGGACAGGGTATGAAGCTTTCTTT. Translated: CASSWTGYEAFF.

As to this clone: One junction end disagrees with the germline gene, perhaps due to a read error. The CDR3 nucleotides read TGTTCCAGCAGCTTAGGGGGCTCTCAAGGAAACACCATATATTTT. This gives the protein CSSSLGGSQGNTIYF. The V and J genes are TRBV7-9 and TRBJ1-3; 7 positions match TRBD1. Germline CDR1 and CDR2: SEHNR and FQNEAQ (reference sequence). The CDR3 has 15 amino acids.

The CDR3 nucleotides are TGTGCCAGCAGTTACTCGGGAGATTCAGATACGCAGTATTTT. This gives the protein CASSYSGDSDTQYF. V usage is TRBV6-5 and J usage is TRBJ2-3; D may be TRBD2 (5 bases). The length of the CDR3 is 14 residues. Germline V lookup: CDR1 MNHEY, CDR2 SVGAGI. Trimming cost V 0 bases and J 4 bases, with 8 bases left between them.

Only a few counts were recorded for this clone. This chain links TRBV13 with TRBJ2-7, with D unclear. Trimming took 2 bases from V and 5 from J, leaving 10 bases between them. The CDR3 has 13 amino acids. CDR1 is PRHDT, CDR2 FYEKMQ, per germline (reference sequence). The CDR3 reads CASSLKSTHEQYF. The DNA for the CDR3 is TGTGCCAGCAGCTTAAAGTCTACCCACGAGCAGTACTTC.

The table lists this clone with a count of one. The chain employs TRBV11-2 and TRBJ2-7; 13 bases map to TRBD2. The CDR3 is 17 amino acids. Germline values: CDR1 SGHAT, CDR2 FQNNGV. V lost 0 bases, J lost 4 bases, and 6 bases stayed unmatched. CDR3 coding DNA: TGTGCCAGCAGCTTAGATTTCAGGACTAGCGGGAGTTACGAGCAGTACTTC. The encoded protein is CASSLDFRTSGSYEQYF.

CDR3 amino acids: CAISEFGTSNNEQFF. The CDR3 coding sequence is TGTGCCATCAGTGAGTTCGGGACTAGCAACAATGAGCAGTTCTTC. The rearrangement joins TRBV10-3 to TRBJ2-1, with 9 nucleotides matching TRBD2. The CDR3 consists of 15 residues. The V gene's germline CDR1 is ENHRY and CDR2 SYGVKD. The trim removed 1 base at V and 5 bases at J, leaving 3 bases unmatched.

V usage is TRBV7-3 and J usage is TRBJ2-5, with a tentative D call TRBD1 (6 bases). The germline V gene has CDR1 SGHTA and CDR2 FQGTGA. Trimming removed 4 bases from V and 8 bases from J, with 20 bases in between. The CDR3 sequence is 15 residues long. CDR3 sequence (DNA): TGTGCCAGCAGCTCCCTCGCCGGACAGAGAGCCACCCAGTACTTC. It is translated as CASSSLAGQRATQYF.

Only a few counts were recorded for this clone. The chain is built from TRBV7-6 and TRBJ2-1; unclear D gene. The V end was cut by 1 base, the J end by 0 bases, with 10 bases between. The CDR3 loop spans 16 amino acids. Germline CDR1 SGHVS, CDR2 FNYEAQ. CDR3 sequence reads: CASSLGHLSSYNEQFF. The DNA for the CDR3 is TGTGCCAGCAGCTTAGGCCATTTGAGCTCCTACAATGAGCAGTTCTTC. Full variable domain (missing parts from reference TRBV7-6 and TRBJ2-1): GAGVSQSPRYKVTKRGQDVALRCDPISGHVSLYWYRQALGQGPEFLTYFNYEAQQDKSGLPNDRFSAERPEGSISTLTIQRTEQRDSAMYRCASSLGHLSSYNEQFFGPGTRLTVL.

The rearrangement joins TRBV7-3 to TRBJ2-5; D may be TRBD2 (5 bases). V was shortened by 2 bases and J by 2 bases, with 9 bases between the two germline ends. From germline, CDR1 is SGHTA and CDR2 FQGTGA. There are 14 residues in the CDR3. The CDR3 loop reads CASSLLGIQETQYF. The DNA of the CDR3 is TGTGCCAGCAGCTTACTCGGGATTCAAGAGACCCAGTACTTC.

This chain links TRBV7-8 with TRBJ1-4, with TRBD1 identical over 9 bases. Germline V gives CDR1 SGHVS, CDR2 FQNEAQ. The J segment lost 10 bases and the V segment lost 2 bases, leaving 5 bases of the junction unmatched. This CDR3 has 14 amino acids. CDR3 coding DNA: TGTGCCAGCAGCTTACCGGGACAGGGCGGAAAACTGTTTTTT. Protein product: CASSLPGQGGKLFF.

The rearrangement uses TRBV7-9 and TRBJ1-5; no clear D. V was pared by 5 bases and J by 2 bases, with 13 bases between. CDR1 and CDR2 from the germline V gene are SEHNR and FQNEAQ (reference sequence). This CDR3 region has 15 residues. CDR3 region: CASSEGGLRNQPQHF. In nucleotides, the CDR3 is TGTGCCAGCAGCGAAGGAGGGTTGCGCAATCAGCCCCAGCATTTT.

The gene calls are TRBV6-5 and TRBJ2-7; a weak D match, TRBD2 (5 bases). Germline assignment: CDR1 MNHEY and CDR2 SVGAGI. Trimming cost V 2 bases and J 0 bases, with 8 bases left between them. The CDR3 has 14 residues. Here the CDR3 DNA reads TGTGCCAGCAGTTACGGTCGGGACTCCTACGAGCAGTACTTC. Its protein product is CASSYGRDSYEQYF.